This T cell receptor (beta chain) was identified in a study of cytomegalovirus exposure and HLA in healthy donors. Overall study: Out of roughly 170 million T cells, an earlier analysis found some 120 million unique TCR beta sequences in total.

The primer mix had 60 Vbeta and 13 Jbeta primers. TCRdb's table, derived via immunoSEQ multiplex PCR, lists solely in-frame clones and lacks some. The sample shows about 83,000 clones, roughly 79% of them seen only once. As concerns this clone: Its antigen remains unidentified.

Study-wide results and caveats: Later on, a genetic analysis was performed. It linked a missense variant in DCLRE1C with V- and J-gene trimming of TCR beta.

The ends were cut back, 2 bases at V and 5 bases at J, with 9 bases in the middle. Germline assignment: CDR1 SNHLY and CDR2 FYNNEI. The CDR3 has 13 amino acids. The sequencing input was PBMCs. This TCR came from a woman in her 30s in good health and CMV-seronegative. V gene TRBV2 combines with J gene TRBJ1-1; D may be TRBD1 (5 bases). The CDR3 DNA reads TGTGCCAGCAGTGAACCGGGGGGGACTGAAGCTTTCTTT. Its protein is CASSEPGGTEAFF.